A selection of T cell receptor beta chains follows, all from one sample in a study of spatial heterogeneity in lung cancer. TCRdb re-analysed the 5' RACE reads in MiXCR, keeping a single row per CDR3 protein. The data contain a few thousand distinct CDR3 sequences, roughly 8.4% of them singletons. The sequences come from lung tumor tissue, collected at surgery. These receptors were taken from a female donor with early-stage non-small cell lung cancer. CDR3s include the opening cysteine and the closing phenylalanine or tryptophan. A D gene is named only where the DNA matches it firmly. Rows may omit the clone size; those that give it use once, few, many or a size class.

TRBJ1-6	.	TRBV6-5	medium-sized	TGTGCCAGCAGTTACTCCCTATTTGATTCACCCCTCCACTTT	CASSYSLFDSPLHF
TRBJ2-3	.	TRBV5-1	.	TGCGCCAGCAGCGCCGGGTATTCTGACACAGATACGCAGTATTTT	CASSAGYSDTDTQYF
TRBJ2-2	.	TRBV11-3	medium-sized	TGTGCCAGCAGCCTCCCGCAACCAGGGGTGGACACCGGGGAGCTGTTTTTT	CASSLPQPGVDTGELFF
TRBJ1-1	.	TRBV20-1	medium-sized	TGCAGTGCGCTTCCCAGGGACAAGGTTGGAACTGAAGCTTTCTTT	CSALPRDKVGTEAFF
TRBJ1-2	.	TRBV7-3	many	TGTGCCAGCAGCCTAAACGGGGCTAATGGCTACACCTTC	CASSLNGANGYTF
TRBJ2-1	.	TRBV16	.	TGTGCCAGCAGCCCAACAGGGAATGAGCAGTTCTTC	CASSPTGNEQFF
TRBJ2-3	.	TRBV4-3	medium-sized	TGCGCCAGCAGCCAAGATACAGCCACAGATACGCAGTATTTT	CASSQDTATDTQYF
TRBJ2-7	TRBD1	TRBV6-5	.	TGTGCCAGCAGTTACTCCCGAACAGGGGGCTACGAGCAGTACTTC	CASSYSRTGGYEQYF
TRBJ1-6	TRBD1	TRBV6-2/TRBV6-3	few	TGTGCCAGCAGTTTTCGGGACAGGCTTGAAAGCTCCTATAATTCACCCCTCCACTTT	CASSFRDRLESSYNSPLHF
TRBJ2-5	TRBD1	TRBV6-5	medium-sized	TGTGCCAGCAGTTACTTGGTAGGGACAGGGGACGAGACCCAGTACTTC	CASSYLVGTGDETQYF
TRBJ1-1	.	TRBV6-2/TRBV6-3	medium-sized	TGTGCCAGCACCCCTACCGTTGGACAGAACACTGAAGCTTTCTTT	CASTPTVGQNTEAFF
TRBJ2-2	.	TRBV28	few	TGTGCCAGCAACCCCCGGAGGGGTGGGGAGCTGTTTTTT	CASNPRRGGELFF
TRBJ2-5	TRBD1	TRBV5-8	.	TGTGCCAGCAGAATGCCGGGACAGAAGTACCAAGAGACCCAGTACTTC	CASRMPGQKYQETQYF
TRBJ1-6	TRBD1	TRBV18	few	TGTGCCAGCTCAGCCCGGGACAGGTCGGATTCACCCCTCCACTTT	CASSARDRSDSPLHF
TRBJ1-4	.	TRBV19	.	TGTGCCAGTAGTAGGGGTGATTCAAATGAAAAACTGTTTTTT	CASSRGDSNEKLFF
TRBJ2-7	.	TRBV20-1	few	TGCAGTGCTAGTTGGAACTACGAGCAGTACTTC	CSASWNYEQYF
TRBJ2-4	.	TRBV7-2	.	TGTGCCAGCAGCTCAACGACAGGTCCCATGAACATTCAGTACTTC	CASSSTTGPMNIQYF
TRBJ1-2	.	TRBV3-1	many	TGTGCCAGCAGCCAATGGGACCGCGTCCCTACCTATGGCTACACCTTC	CASSQWDRVPTYGYTF
TRBJ2-5	TRBD2	TRBV29-1	many	TGCAGCGGTCGACTAGCGGGGACAGAGACCCAGTACTTC	CSGRLAGTETQYF
TRBJ2-7	TRBD1	TRBV6-2/TRBV6-3	.	TGTGCCAGCAGCCTCTCGACAGGGGGGGCCTACGAGCAGTACTTC	CASSLSTGGAYEQYF
TRBJ2-7	.	TRBV9	few	TGTGCCAGCAGCGTACGGACTCACCACGAGCAGTACTTC	CASSVRTHHEQYF
TRBJ2-7	TRBD1	TRBV5-1	.	TGCGCCAGCCGGTCGTGGACAGGTAGTCCCTACGAGCAGTACTTC	CASRSWTGSPYEQYF
TRBJ2-1	TRBD2	TRBV4-2	medium-sized	TGTGCCAGCAGCCAAGCTTCAGCGGGGGACTACAATGAGCAGTTCTTC	CASSQASAGDYNEQFF
TRBJ1-1	TRBD1	TRBV10-3	.	TGTGCCATCAGGGGGACAGGGGCGAACACTGAAGCTTTCTTT	CAIRGTGANTEAFF
TRBJ2-7	.	TRBV18	few	TGTGCCAGCTCCGAGATATTGGGGTACGAGCAGTACTTC	CASSEILGYEQYF
TRBJ1-1	TRBD1	TRBV7-2	.	TGTGCCAGCAGCTTAGGAGGGGGCTGGGACACTGAAGCTTTCTTT	CASSLGGGWDTEAFF
TRBJ1-6	.	TRBV14	.	TGTGCCAGCAGCCAAGGGAAGGGGTCGCCCCTCCACTTT	CASSQGKGSPLHF
TRBJ1-5	.	TRBV20-1	few	TGCAGTGCCGCCGGGACAATTTCTTCAGGCAATCAGCCCCAGCATTTT	CSAAGTISSGNQPQHF
TRBJ2-7	.	TRBV7-6	few	TGTGCCAGTCGGGGTGAGGGGTTGGAGCAGTACTTC	CASRGEGLEQYF
TRBJ1-2	TRBD1	TRBV11-1	.	TGTGCCAGCAGCCGAGACAGGGACTATGGCTACACCTTC	CASSRDRDYGYTF
TRBJ2-1	TRBD1	TRBV29-1	.	TGCAGCGCTGACAGGGACTACAATGAGCAGTTCTTC	CSADRDYNEQFF
TRBJ1-1	.	TRBV29-1	.	TGCAGCGGAGTCGACCGGAACACTGAAGCTTTCTTT	CSGVDRNTEAFF
TRBJ2-3	TRBD2	TRBV18	medium-sized	TGTGCCAGCTCACCGTCTAGCGGGATCACAGATACGCAGTATTTT	CASSPSSGITDTQYF
TRBJ1-5	.	TRBV12-3/TRBV12-4	.	TGTGCCAGCAGACTGAACAGGGCAAATCAGCCCCAGCATTTT	CASRLNRANQPQHF
TRBJ2-7	TRBD1	TRBV6-2/TRBV6-3	few	TGTGCCAGCAGTTACGGAGACAGGGGCTCCTACGAGCAGTACTTC	CASSYGDRGSYEQYF
TRBJ1-5	.	TRBV10-3	.	TGTGCCATCAGTGATGGCAGGGGTGGCAATCAGCCCCAGCATTTT	CAISDGRGGNQPQHF
TRBJ1-2	.	TRBV25-1	.	TGTGCCAGCAGTGAATATGAAGAGACACACTATGGCTACACCTTC	CASSEYEETHYGYTF
TRBJ1-6	.	TRBV12-3/TRBV12-4	medium-sized	TGTGCCAGCAGTTTTGGCCAGGGGAATTCACCCCTCCACTTT	CASSFGQGNSPLHF
TRBJ1-3	.	TRBV19	medium-sized	TGTGCCAGTAGTATGATCTCACAGAGCTCTGGAAACACCATATATTTT	CASSMISQSSGNTIYF
TRBJ1-1	TRBD1	TRBV6-6	.	TGTGCCAGCAGAGGCAGGGGGCGAACTGAAGCTTTCTTT	CASRGRGRTEAFF
TRBJ1-1	.	TRBV29-1	.	TGCAGCGTTGAAGATGGGGACACTGAAGCTTTCTTT	CSVEDGDTEAFF
TRBJ1-2	.	TRBV20-1	large	TGCAGTGCTAGAGTAAAGGGGCAGAGTCTCTATGGCTACACCTTC	CSARVKGQSLYGYTF
TRBJ2-1	TRBD2	TRBV5-1	medium-sized	TGCGCCAGCAGCTTGTCTTTAGCGGGGGGTTTCAGCTCCTACAATGAGCAGTTCTTC	CASSLSLAGGFSSYNEQFF
TRBJ2-5	TRBD2	TRBV19	.	TGTGCCAGTCGCCCGGGGGGGCCTTGGGAGACCCAGTACTTC	CASRPGGPWETQYF
TRBJ1-1	.	TRBV12-3/TRBV12-4	.	TGTGCCAGCACCCAACCCCCTATTCGAGCTTTCTTT	CASTQPPIRAFF
TRBJ1-4	TRBD1	TRBV7-9	many	TGTGCCAGCAGCTTAGTCTGGGACAGGGGACTTAATGAAAAACTGTTTTTT	CASSLVWDRGLNEKLFF